Each of the 7 T cell receptor beta chains below was sequenced from the same sample in a study of neurological immune-mediated disorders. TCRdb fed the 5' RACE reads into MiXCR, producing one record per CDR3 protein. Of under 20,000 distinct CDR3 sequences listed, more than 2% were seen once; the top ten hold 4.5% to 6%. Sequenced: PBMCs. The receptors originated from a woman under 30 with multiple sclerosis.

This clonotype is medium-sized (0.01 to 0.1%). The rearrangement links TRBV28 to TRBJ2-5; D remains ambiguous. The germline gives CDR1 MDHEN, CDR2 SYDVKM. The CDR3 runs 12 residues. V gave up 5 bases and J gave up 2 bases, with 6 bases separating them. The CDR3 is CASSPGQETQYF. The CDR3, as DNA: TGTGCCAGCAGTCCCGGGCAAGAGACCCAGTACTTC.

This clonotype has at least ten counts. The J gene is TRBJ2-3, the V gene TRBV20-1, with D unresolved. The germline V gene has CDR1 DFQATT and CDR2 SNEGSKA (reference sequence). Between the trimmed V and J ends, which lost 3 bases and 0 bases, there was a span of 7 bases. The CDR3 spans 13 residues. The CDR3 sequence: CSARIGSTDTQYF. CDR3 nucleotide sequence: TGCAGTGCTAGGATCGGAAGCACAGATACGCAGTATTTT.

This clonotype was picked up many times. In DNA form, the CDR3 reads TGCAGTGCTAGAGGACAGGAGAACACTGAAGCTTTCTTT. Its translation: CSARGQENTEAFF. This chain uses TRBV20-1 with TRBJ1-1, with D tentatively TRBD1 (6 bases). Germline CDR1 DFQATT, CDR2 SNEGSKA (reference sequence). Trimming cost V 1 base and J 1 base, with 7 bases left between them. The CDR3 length is 13 residues.

This clonotype was detected many times. The chain joins TRBV20-1 to TRBJ2-2, with 9 nucleotides matching TRBD1. The ends lost 4 bases at V and 5 bases at J; junction bases unmatched: 5. This CDR3 is 14 amino acids long. Germline values: CDR1 DFQATT, CDR2 SNEGSKA (reference sequence). The chain's CDR3 is CSAKQGAGTGELFF. In DNA, the CDR3 is TGCAGTGCTAAACAGGGGGCAGGTACCGGGGAGCTGTTTTTT.

There are many counts of this clonotype. The chain employs TRBV20-1 and TRBJ1-5, with 9 bases that match TRBD1. Germline CDR1 is DFQATT and CDR2 is SNEGSKA (reference sequence). Trimming at V came to 6 bases and at J to 6 bases, leaving 3 bases not matched to a gene. The CDR3 is 12 residues long. CDR3 DNA sequence: TGCAGTGCGGGACAGGGAGGTCAGCCCCAGCATTTT. Its translation is CSAGQGGQPQHF.

This clonotype appeared many times. A junction boundary mismatches the germline segment, possibly from a read error. CDR3 loop: CATSDSRDRAF. For the CDR3, the DNA is TGTGCCACCAGTGATTCCCGGGACCGAGCATTT. The chain couples TRBV24-1 to TRBJ2-3; D possibly matches TRBD1 or TRBD2 (5 bases each). The CDR3 covers 11 residues. CDR1 is KGHDR and CDR2 is SFDVKD in the germline V gene.

This clonotype was recorded a few times. A single base separates this from a much larger clone, so it may be a read error. The chain combines TRBV12-3 or TRBV12-4 with TRBJ1-3, with D hard to call. The CDR3 spans 14 residues. CDR3 sequence (DNA): TGTGCCAGCGTTTTACTCAGCTCTGGAAAAACCATATATTTT. It codes for CASVLLSSGKTIYF.